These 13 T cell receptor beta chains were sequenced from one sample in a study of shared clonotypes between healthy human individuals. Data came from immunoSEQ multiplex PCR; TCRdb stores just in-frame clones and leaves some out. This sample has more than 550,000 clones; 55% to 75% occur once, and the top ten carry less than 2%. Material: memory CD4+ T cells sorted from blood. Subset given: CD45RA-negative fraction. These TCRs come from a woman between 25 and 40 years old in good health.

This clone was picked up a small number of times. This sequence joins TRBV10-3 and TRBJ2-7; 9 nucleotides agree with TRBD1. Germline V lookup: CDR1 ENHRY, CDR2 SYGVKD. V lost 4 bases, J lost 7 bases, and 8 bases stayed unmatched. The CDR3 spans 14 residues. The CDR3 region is CAISARTGEDEQYF. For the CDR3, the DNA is TGTGCCATCAGTGCAAGGACAGGGGAGGATGAGCAGTACTTC.

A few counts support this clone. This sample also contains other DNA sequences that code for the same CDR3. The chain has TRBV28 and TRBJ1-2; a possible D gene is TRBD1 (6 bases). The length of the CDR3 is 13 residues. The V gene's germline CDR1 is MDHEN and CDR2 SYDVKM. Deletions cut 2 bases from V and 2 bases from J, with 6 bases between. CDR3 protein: CASSLTGNYGYTF. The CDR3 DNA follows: TGTGCCAGCAGTTTAACAGGGAACTATGGCTACACCTTC.

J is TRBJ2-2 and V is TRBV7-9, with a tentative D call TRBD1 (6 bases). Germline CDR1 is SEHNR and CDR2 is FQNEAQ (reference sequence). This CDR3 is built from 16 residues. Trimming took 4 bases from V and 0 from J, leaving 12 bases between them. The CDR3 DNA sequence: TGTGCCAGCAGCTCACAGGGAACTGCGAACACCGGGGAGCTGTTTTTT. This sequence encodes CASSSQGTANTGELFF.

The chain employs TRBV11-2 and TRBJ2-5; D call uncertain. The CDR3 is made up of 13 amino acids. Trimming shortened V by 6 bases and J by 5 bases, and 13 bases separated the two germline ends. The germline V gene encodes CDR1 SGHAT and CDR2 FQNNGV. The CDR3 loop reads CASSLRGDETQYF. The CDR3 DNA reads TGTGCCAGCAGTTTACGAGGCGACGAGACCCAGTACTTC.

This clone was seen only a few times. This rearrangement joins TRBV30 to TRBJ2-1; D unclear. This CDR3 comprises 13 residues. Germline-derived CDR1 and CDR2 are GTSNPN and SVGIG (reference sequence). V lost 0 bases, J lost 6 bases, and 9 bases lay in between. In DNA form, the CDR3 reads TGTGCCTGGAGTGTTGTATTCGGCAATGAGCAGTTCTTC. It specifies CAWSVVFGNEQFF.

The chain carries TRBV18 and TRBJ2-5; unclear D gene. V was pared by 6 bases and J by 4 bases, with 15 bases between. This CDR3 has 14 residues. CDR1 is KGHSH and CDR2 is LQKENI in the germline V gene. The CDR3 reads CASSPVERVETQYF. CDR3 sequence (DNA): TGTGCCAGCTCCCCTGTTGAAAGAGTAGAGACCCAGTACTTC.

DNA for the CDR3: TGTGCCAGCAGCTCCCAGGGAACTCGCGTTGGCTACACCTTC. Translated, it gives CASSSQGTRVGYTF. The rearrangement links TRBV11-2 to TRBJ1-2; tentative D call: TRBD1 (5 bases). The V gene's germline CDR1 is SGHAT and CDR2 FQNNGV. Trimming pared 4 bases from V and 7 bases from J, leaving 16 bases between. The length of the CDR3 is 14 residues.

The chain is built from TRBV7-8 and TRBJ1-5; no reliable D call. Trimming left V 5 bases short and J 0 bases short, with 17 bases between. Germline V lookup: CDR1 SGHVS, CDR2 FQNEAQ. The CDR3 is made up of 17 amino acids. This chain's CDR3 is CASSPKEREYSNQPQHF. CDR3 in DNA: TGTGCCAGCAGCCCTAAGGAAAGGGAGTATAGCAATCAGCCCCAGCATTTT.

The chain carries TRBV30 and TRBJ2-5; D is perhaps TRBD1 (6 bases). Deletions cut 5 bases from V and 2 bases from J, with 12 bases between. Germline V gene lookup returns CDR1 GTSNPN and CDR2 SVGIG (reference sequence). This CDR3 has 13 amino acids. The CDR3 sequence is CAWSTGGQETQYF. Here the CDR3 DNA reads TGTGCCTGGTCGACAGGTGGGCAAGAGACCCAGTACTTC. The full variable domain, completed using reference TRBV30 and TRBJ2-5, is SQTIHQWPATLVQPVGSPLSLECTVEGTSNPNLYWYRQAAGRGLQLLFYSVGIGQISSEVPQNLSASRPQDRQFILSSKKLLLSDSGFYLCAWSTGGQETQYFGPGTRLLVL.

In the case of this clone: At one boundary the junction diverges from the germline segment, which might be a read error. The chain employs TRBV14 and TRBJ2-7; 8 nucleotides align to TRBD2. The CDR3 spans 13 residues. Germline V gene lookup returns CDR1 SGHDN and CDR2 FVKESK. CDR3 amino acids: CASSLLQGLVRDF. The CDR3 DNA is TGTGCCAGCAGCCTACTACAGGGACTAGTTCGAGACTTC.

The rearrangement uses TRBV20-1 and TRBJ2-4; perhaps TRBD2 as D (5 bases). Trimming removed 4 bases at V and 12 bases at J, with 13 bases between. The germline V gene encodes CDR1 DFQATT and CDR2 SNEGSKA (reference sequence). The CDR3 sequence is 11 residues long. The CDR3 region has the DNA TGCAGTGCTACGAAGGGAGACACTCAGTACTTC. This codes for CSATKGDTQYF.

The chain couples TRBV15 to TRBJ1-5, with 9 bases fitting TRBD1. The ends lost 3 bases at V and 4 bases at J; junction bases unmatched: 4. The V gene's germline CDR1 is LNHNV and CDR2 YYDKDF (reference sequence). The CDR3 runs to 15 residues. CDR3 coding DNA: TGTGCCACCAGCAGGGCCGGGACAGGGAATCAGCCCCAGCATTTT. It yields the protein CATSRAGTGNQPQHF. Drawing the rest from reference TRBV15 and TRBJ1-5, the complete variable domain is DAMVIQNPRYQVTQFGKPVTLSCSQTLNHNVMYWYQQKSSQAPKLLFHYYDKDFNNEADTPDNFQSRRPNTSFCFLDIRSPGLGDTAMYLCATSRAGTGNQPQHFGDGTRLSIL.

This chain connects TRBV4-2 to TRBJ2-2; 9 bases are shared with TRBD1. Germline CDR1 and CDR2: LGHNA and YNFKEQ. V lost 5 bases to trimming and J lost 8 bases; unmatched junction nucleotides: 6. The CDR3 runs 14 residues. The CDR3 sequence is CASSTGQGIGELFF. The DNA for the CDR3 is TGTGCCAGCAGCACCGGACAGGGGATAGGGGAGCTGTTTTTT.